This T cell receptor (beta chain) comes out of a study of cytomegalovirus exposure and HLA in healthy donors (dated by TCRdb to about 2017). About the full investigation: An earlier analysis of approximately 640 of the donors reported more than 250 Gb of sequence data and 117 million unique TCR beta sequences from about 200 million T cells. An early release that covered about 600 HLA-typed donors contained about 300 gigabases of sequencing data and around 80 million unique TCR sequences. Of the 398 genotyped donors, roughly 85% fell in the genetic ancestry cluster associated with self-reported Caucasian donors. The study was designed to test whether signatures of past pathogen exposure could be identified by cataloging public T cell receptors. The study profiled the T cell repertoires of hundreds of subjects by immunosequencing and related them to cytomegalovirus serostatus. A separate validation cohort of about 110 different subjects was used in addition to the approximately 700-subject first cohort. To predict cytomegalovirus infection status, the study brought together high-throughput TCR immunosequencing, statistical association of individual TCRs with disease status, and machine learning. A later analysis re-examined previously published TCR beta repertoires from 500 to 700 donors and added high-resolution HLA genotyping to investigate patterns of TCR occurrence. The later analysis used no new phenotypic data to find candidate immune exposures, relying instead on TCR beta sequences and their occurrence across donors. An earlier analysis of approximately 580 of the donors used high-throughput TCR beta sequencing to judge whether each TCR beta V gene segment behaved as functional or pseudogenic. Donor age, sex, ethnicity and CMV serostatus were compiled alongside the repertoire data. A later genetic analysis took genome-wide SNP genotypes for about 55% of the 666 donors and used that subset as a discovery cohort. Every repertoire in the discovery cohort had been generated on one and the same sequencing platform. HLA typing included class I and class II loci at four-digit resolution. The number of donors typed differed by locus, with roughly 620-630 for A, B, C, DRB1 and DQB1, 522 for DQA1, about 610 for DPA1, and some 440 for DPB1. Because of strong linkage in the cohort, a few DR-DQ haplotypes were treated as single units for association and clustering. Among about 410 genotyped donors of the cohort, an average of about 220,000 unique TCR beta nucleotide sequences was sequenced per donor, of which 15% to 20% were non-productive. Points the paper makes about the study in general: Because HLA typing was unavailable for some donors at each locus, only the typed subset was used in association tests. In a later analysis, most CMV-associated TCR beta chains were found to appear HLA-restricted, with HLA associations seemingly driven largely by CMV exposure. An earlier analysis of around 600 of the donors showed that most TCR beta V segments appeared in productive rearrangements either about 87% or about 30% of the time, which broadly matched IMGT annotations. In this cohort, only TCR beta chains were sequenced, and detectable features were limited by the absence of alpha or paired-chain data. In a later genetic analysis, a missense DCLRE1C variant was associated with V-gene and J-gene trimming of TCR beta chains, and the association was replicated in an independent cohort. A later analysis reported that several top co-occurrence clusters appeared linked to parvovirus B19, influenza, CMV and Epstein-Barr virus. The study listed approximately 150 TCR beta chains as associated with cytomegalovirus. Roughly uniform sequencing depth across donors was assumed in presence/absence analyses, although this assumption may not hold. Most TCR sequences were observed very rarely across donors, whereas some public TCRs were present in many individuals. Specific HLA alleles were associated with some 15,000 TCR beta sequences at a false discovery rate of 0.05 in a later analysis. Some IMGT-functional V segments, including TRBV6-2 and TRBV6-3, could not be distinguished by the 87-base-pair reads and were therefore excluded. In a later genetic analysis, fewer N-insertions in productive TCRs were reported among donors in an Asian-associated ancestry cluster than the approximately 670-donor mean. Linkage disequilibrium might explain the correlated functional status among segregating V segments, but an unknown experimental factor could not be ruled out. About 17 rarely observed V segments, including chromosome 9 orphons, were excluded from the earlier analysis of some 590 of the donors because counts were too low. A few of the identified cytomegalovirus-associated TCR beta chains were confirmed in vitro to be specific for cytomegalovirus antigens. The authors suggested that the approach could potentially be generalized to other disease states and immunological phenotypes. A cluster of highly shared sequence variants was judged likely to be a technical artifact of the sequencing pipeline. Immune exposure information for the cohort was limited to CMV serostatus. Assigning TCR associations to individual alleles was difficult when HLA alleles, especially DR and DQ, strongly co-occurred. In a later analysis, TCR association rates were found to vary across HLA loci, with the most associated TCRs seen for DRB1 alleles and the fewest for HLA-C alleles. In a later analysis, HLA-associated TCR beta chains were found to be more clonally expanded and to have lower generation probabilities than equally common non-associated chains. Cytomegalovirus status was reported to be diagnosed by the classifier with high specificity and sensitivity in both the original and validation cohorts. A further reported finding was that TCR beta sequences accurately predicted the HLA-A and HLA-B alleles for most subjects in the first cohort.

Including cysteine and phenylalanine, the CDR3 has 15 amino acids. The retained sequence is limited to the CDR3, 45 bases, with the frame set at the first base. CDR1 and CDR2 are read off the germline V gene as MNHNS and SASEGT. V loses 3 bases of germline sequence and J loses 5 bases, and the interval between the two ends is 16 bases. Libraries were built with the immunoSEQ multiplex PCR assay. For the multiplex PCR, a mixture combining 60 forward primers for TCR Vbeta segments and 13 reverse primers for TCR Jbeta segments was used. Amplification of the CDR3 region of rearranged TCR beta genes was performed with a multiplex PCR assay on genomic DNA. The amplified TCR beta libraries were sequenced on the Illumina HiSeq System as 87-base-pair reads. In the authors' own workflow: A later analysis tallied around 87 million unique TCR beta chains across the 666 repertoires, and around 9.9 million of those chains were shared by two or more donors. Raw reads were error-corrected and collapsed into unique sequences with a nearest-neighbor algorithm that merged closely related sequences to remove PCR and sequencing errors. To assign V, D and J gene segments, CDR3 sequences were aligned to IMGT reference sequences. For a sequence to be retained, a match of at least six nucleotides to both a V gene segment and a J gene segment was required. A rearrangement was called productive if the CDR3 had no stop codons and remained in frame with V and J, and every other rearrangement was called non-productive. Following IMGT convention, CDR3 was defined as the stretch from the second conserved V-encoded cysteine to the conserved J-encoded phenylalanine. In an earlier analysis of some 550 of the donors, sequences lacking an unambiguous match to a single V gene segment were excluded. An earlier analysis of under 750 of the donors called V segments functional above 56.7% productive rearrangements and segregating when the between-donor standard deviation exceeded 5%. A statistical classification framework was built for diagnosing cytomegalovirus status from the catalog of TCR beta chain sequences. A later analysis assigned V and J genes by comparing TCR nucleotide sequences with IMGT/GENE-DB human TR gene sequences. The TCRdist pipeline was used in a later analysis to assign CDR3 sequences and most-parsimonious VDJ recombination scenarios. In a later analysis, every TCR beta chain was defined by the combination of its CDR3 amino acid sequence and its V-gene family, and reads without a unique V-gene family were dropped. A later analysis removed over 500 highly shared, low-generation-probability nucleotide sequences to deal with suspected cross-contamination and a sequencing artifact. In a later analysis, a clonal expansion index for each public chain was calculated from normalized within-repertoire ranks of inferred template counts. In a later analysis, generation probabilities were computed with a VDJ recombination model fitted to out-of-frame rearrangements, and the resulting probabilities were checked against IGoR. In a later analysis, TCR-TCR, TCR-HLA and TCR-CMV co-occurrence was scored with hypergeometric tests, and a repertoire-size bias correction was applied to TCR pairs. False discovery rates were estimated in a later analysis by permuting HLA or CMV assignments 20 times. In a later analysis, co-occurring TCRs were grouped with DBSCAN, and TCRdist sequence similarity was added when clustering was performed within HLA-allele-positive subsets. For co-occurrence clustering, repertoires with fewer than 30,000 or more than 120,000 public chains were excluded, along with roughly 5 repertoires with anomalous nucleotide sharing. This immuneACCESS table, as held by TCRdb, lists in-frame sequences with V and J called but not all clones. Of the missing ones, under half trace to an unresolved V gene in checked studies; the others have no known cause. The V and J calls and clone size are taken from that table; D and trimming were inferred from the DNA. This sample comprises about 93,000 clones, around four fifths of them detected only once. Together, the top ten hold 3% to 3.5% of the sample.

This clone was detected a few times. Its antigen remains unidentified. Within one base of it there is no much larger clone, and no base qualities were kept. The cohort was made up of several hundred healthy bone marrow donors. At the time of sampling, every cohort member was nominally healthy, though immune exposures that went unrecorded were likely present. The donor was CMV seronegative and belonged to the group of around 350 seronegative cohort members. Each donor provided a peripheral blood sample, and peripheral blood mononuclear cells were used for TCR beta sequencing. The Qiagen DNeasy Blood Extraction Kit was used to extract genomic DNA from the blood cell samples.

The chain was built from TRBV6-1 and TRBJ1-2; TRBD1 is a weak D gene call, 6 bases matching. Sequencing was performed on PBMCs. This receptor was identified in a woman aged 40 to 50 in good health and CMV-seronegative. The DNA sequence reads TGTGCCAGCAGTGAGGATACCGGGACACCATATGGCTACACCTTC. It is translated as CASSEDTGTPYGYTF.